The sample holds a few counts of the clone carrying this T cell receptor (beta chain). The sample comes from a study of Graves' ophthalmopathy and Graves' hyperthyroidism. J gave up 0 bases and V 4 bases, and 8 bases lay outside the gene matches. CDR1 MNHNS and CDR2 SASEGT come from the germline V gene. This CDR3 has 17 residues. Transcripts of RNA were the source for amplifying TCR beta CDR3 regions. In the first round, RT-PCR was carried out with HTBI primers, and a multiplex PCR formed the second round. TCRdb passed the multiplex PCR reads through MiXCR, listing each CDR3 protein once. Of 300,000 to 350,000 distinct CDR3 sequences in the sample, about a sixth were seen once.

The specimen was peripheral blood. The TCR comes from an adult man with Graves' ophthalmopathy. This chain uses TRBV6-1 with TRBJ1-5, with 8 positions matching TRBD1. The CDR3 DNA reads TGTGCCAGCAGTGGACAGGGGATCTTATATAGCAATCAGCCCCAGCATTTT. Amino acids: CASSGQGILYSNQPQHF.